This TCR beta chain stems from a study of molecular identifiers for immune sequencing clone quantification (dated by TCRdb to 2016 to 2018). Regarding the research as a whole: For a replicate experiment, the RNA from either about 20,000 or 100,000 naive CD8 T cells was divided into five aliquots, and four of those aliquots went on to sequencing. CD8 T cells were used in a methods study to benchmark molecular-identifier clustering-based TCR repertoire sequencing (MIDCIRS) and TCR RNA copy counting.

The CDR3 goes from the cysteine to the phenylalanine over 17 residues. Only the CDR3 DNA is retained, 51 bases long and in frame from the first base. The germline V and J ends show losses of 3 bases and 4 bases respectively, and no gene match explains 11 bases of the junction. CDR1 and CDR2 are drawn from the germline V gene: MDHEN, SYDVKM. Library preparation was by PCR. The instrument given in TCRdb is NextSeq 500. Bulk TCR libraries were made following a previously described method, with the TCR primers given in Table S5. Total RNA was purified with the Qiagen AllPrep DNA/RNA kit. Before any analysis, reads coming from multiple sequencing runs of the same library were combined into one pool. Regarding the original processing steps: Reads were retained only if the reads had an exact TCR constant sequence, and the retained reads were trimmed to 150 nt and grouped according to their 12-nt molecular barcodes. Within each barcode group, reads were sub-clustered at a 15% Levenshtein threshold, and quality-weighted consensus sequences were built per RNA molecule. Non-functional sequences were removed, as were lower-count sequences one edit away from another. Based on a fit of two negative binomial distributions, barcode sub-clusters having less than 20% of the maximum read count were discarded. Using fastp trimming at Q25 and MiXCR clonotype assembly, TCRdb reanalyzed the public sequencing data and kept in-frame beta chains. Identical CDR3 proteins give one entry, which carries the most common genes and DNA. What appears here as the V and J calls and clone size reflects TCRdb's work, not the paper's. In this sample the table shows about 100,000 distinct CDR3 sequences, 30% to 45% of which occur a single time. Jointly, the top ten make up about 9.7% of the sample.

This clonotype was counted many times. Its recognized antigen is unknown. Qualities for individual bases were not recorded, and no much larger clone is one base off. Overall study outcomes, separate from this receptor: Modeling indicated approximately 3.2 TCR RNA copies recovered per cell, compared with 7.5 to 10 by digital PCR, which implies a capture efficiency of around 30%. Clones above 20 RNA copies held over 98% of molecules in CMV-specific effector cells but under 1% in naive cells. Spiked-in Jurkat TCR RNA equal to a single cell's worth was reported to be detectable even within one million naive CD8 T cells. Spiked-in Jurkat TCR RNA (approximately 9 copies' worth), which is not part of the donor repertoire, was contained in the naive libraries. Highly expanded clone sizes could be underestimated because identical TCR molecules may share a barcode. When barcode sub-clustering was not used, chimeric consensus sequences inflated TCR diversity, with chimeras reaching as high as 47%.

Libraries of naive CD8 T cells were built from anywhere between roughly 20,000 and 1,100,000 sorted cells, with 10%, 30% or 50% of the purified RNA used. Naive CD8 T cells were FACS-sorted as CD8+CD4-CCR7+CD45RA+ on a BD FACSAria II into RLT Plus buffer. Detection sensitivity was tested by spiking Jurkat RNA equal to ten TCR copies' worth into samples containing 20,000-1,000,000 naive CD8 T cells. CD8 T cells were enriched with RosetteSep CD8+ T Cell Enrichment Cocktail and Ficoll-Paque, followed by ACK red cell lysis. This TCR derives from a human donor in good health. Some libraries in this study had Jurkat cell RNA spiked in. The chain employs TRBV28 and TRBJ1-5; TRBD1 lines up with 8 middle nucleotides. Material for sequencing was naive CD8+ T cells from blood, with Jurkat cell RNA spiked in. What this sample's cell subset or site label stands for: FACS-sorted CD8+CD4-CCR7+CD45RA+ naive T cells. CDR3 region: CASSLVLGQGSNQPQHF. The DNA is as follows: TGTGCCAGCAGTTTGGTCCTCGGACAGGGCTCGAATCAGCCCCAGCATTTT.